What follows describes a single TCR beta chain. Its specificity is not known. This sample was taken from a study of cytomegalovirus exposure and HLA in healthy donors. Study overall: In a later analysis, it was reported that the 110 or so validation repertoires had been produced on the same platform as the roughly 700 repertoires belonging to the first cohort. Whole-study findings and limits: Despite most TCR sequences being rare, some public TCRs occurred in many donors. Associated with cytomegalovirus, according to the listing, were about 160 TCR beta chains.

This table comes from immunoSEQ multiplex PCR, and its TCRdb copy is limited to in-frame clones, with some not included. The sample includes 250,000 to 400,000 clones, 88% of them seen just once. Per the germline V gene, CDR1 is LNHDA and CDR2 is SQIVND (reference sequence). J lost 1 base, V lost 7 bases, and 3 bases had no gene match. The CDR3 loop spans 15 amino acids. Sequences were obtained from PBMCs. The chain couples TRBV19 to TRBJ2-1; 11 bases agree with TRBD1. This TCR came from a man aged 25 to 40 in good health and CMV-seronegative. The CDR3 DNA follows: TGTGCCAGTACGAGGGACAGGGGGTCCTACAATGAGCAGTTCTTC. Its protein product is CASTRDRGSYNEQFF.